Presented here are 14 T cell receptor beta chains from one specimen sequenced in a study of shared clonotypes between healthy human individuals. The repertoire was sequenced with immunoSEQ multiplex PCR; TCRdb's copy has only in-frame clones and lacks some. The sample holds approximately 1.5 million clones, approximately 98.5% seen once. Sequenced input: naive CD4+ T cells sorted from blood. Subset: CD45RA+ positively selected. Receptor source: a man aged 25 to 45 in good health.

The chain couples TRBV19 to TRBJ1-4; possible D gene TRBD1, 5 bases. The CDR3 is 17 amino acids. V lost 5 bases, J lost 2 bases, and 18 bases lay in between. Germline V lookup: CDR1 LNHDA, CDR2 SQIVND (reference sequence). The CDR3 DNA follows: TGTGCCAGTAGTTCGTTTTGGGAGAAGGGGACTAATGAAAAACTGTTTTTT. Its translation is CASSSFWEKGTNEKLFF. The full variable domain, with the rest looked up from reference TRBV19 and TRBJ1-4, is DGGITQSPKYLFRKEGQNVTLSCEQNLNHDAMYWYRQDPGQGLRLIYYSQIVNDFQKGDIAEGYSVSREKKESFPLTVTSAQKNPTAFYLCASSSFWEKGTNEKLFFGSGTQLSVL.

The rearrangement uses TRBV18 and TRBJ2-2; the D is unclear. Trimming left V 3 bases short and J 1 base short, with 6 bases between. Germline values: CDR1 KGHSH, CDR2 LQKENI. The CDR3 loop spans 14 amino acids. CDR3 DNA sequence: TGTGCCAGCTCACCGTCAATGAACACCGGGGAGCTGTTTTTT. As protein: CASSPSMNTGELFF.

The chain combines TRBV18 with TRBJ1-1; no firm D call. With 5 bases removed from V and 1 base from J, the gap between germline ends came to 14 bases. Germline V gene data show CDR1 as KGHSH and CDR2 as LQKENI. CDR3 length: 15 amino acids. The CDR3 sequence: CASSTVWATNTEAFF. The DNA for the CDR3 is TGTGCCAGCTCAACGGTTTGGGCCACGAACACTGAAGCTTTCTTT.

The V and J genes are TRBV20-1 and TRBJ2-7, with D unresolved. Germline V gives CDR1 DFQATT, CDR2 SNEGSKA (reference sequence). Trimming took off 4 bases at V and 5 bases at J, with 9 bases between the two ends. This CDR3 contains 11 residues. The CDR3 is CSAKVPNEQYF. The CDR3 nucleotides are TGCAGTGCTAAAGTCCCTAACGAGCAGTACTTC.

The rearrangement uses TRBV2 and TRBJ2-7; tentatively, D is TRBD1 or TRBD2 (5 bases each). CDR3 length: 14 amino acids. Germline lookup yields CDR1 SNHLY and CDR2 FYNNEI. Trimming shortened V by 1 base and J by 7 bases, and 14 bases separated the two germline ends. CDR3 loop: CASSEGGIFGEQYF. For the CDR3, the DNA is TGTGCCAGCAGTGAAGGGGGGATATTTGGGGAGCAGTACTTC.

The chain employs TRBV11-2 and TRBJ2-3, with unresolved D. Germline V gene data show CDR1 as SGHAT and CDR2 as FQNNGV. The V end lost 1 base, the J end lost 4 bases, and 6 bases lay between the germline ends. The CDR3 covers 13 residues. DNA of the CDR3: TGTGCCAGCAGCTTAGGTTCTCCAGATACGCAGTATTTT. Amino acid sequence: CASSLGSPDTQYF.

In this sample, this clone turned up once. This rearrangement joins TRBV9 to TRBJ2-7, with 8 bases matching TRBD1. Germline V gene sequence: CDR1 SGDLS, CDR2 YYNGEE. V lost 7 bases and J lost 3; bases outside the gene matches: 18. The CDR3 is 17 amino acids. The DNA for the CDR3 is TGTGCCAGCGGCTCCGACTCTAGGGACAGGAGATACTACGAGCAGTACTTC. This sequence encodes CASGSDSRDRRYYEQYF.

V usage is TRBV5-6 and J usage is TRBJ2-7; D is ambiguous. Trimming stripped 0 bases from V and 5 bases from J, with 21 bases between. The germline CDR1 and CDR2 sequences are SGHDT and YYEEEE. The CDR3 totals 17 residues. The CDR3 reads CASSLAHGLVIRHEQYF. DNA for the CDR3: TGTGCCAGCAGCTTGGCGCATGGTCTAGTAATTAGACACGAGCAGTACTTC. Filled out from reference TRBV5-6 and TRBJ2-7, the complete variable domain reads DAGVTQSPTHLIKTRGQQVTLRCSPKSGHDTVSWYQQALGQGPQFIFQYYEEEERQRGNFPDRFSGHQFPNYSSELNVNALLLGDSALYLCASSLAHGLVIRHEQYFGPGTRLTVT.

The chain is built from TRBV10-1 and TRBJ2-3; TRBD2 aligns across 12 bases. The CDR3 runs 16 residues. The germline CDR1 and CDR2 sequences are WNHNN and SYGVQD (reference sequence). J lost 4 bases, V lost 2 bases, and 4 bases had no gene match. This chain's CDR3 is CASSEASGRVADTQYF. In DNA, the CDR3 is TGCGCCAGCAGTGAGGCTAGCGGGAGGGTTGCAGATACGCAGTATTTT.

The chain's CDR3 is CASSLRWKDRDEYEQYF. In DNA form, the CDR3 reads TGTGCCAGCAGTTTAAGATGGAAGGACCGGGATGAATACGAGCAGTACTTC. The V call is TRBV27, the J call TRBJ2-7; perhaps TRBD2 as D (5 bases). The CDR3 contains 17 residues. With 2 bases removed from V and 4 bases from J, the gap between germline ends came to 21 bases. From germline, CDR1 is MNHEY and CDR2 SMNVEV (reference sequence).

The chain is built from TRBV11-3 and TRBJ2-3, with 8 nucleotides matching TRBD1. V lost 3 bases, J lost 4 bases, and 6 bases stayed unmatched. This CDR3 is built from 15 residues. Per the germline V gene, CDR1 is SGHNT and CDR2 is YENEEA. CDR3: CASSLGTGLPDTQYF. In DNA, the CDR3 is TGTGCCAGCAGCTTGGGGACAGGCCTCCCAGATACGCAGTATTTT.

The chain has TRBV2 and TRBJ2-3; the match to TRBD2 covers 11 bases. The CDR3 consists of 16 residues. Germline-derived CDR1 and CDR2 are SNHLY and FYNNEI. The trim removed 8 bases at V and 5 bases at J, leaving 12 bases unmatched. CDR3 DNA: TGTGCCAGCGGGGGGGAGGGACTAGCGGACCAAGATACGCAGTATTTT. Translation gives CASGGEGLADQDTQYF.

The rearrangement uses TRBV10-3 and TRBJ2-2; the match to TRBD2 covers 9 bases. Germline V CDR1 and CDR2: ENHRY, SYGVKD. V shed 4 bases, J shed 3 bases, and the junction held 18 bases outside the gene matches. This CDR3 comprises 20 residues. CDR3 protein: CAISGPGGGRELGYTGELFF. CDR3 sequence (DNA): TGTGCCATCAGTGGGCCCGGTGGCGGGAGGGAGCTGGGGTACACCGGGGAGCTGTTTTTT.

This chain uses TRBV7-9 with TRBJ2-1, with D uncertain. This CDR3 has 11 residues. V lost 0 bases, J lost 13 bases, and 7 bases lay in between. Germline loops: CDR1 SEHNR, CDR2 FQNEAQ (reference sequence). CDR3 nucleotide sequence: TGTGCCAGCAGCTTAGCCCCCACACAGTTCTTC. It specifies CASSLAPTQFF.